The 27 T cell receptor beta chains below come from one sample, sequenced in a study of cytomegalovirus exposure and HLA in healthy donors. PCR primers comprised 60 Vbeta and 13 Jbeta primers. Sequenced by immunoSEQ multiplex PCR; TCRdb stores in-frame clones only, minus some. The data hold over 150,000 clones, with roughly 74% observed a single time. The sequenced sample consisted of PBMCs. These receptors originate from a young man in good health and CMV-seronegative.

The genes are TRBV4-1 and TRBJ1-5; 11 nucleotides align to TRBD1. Trimming at V came to 1 base and at J to 3 bases, leaving 5 bases not matched to a gene. This CDR3 comprises 17 residues. From germline, CDR1 is MGHRA and CDR2 YSYEKL. CDR3: CASSQVGTGGSNQPQHF. The CDR3 DNA follows: TGCGCCAGCAGCCAAGTTGGGACAGGGGGTTCCAATCAGCCCCAGCATTTT.

The rearrangement uses TRBV9 and TRBJ2-3; 8 bases are shared with TRBD2. CDR1 SGDLS and CDR2 YYNGEE come from the germline V gene. The V segment lost 0 bases and the J segment 0 bases; nucleotides outside the gene matches: 6. The CDR3 contains 17 residues. In DNA, the CDR3 is TGTGCCAGCAGCGTAGGCGGGGGGCCTCAAAGCACAGATACGCAGTATTTT. It codes for CASSVGGGPQSTDTQYF.

This clone was observed a handful of times. The rearrangement uses TRBV27 and TRBJ1-1; D unresolved. Germline CDR1 and CDR2: MNHEY and SMNVEV (reference sequence). The CDR3 extends over 14 amino acids. Trimming shortened V by 4 bases and J by 1 base, and 10 bases separated the two germline ends. The CDR3 DNA reads as TGTGCCAGCAGTTCGGGTGCAAGGAACACTGAAGCTTTCTTT. Residues: CASSSGARNTEAFF.

The chain carries TRBV19 and TRBJ2-3, with 10 bases that match TRBD1. This CDR3 has 16 residues. In germline, CDR1 is LNHDA, CDR2 SQIVND (reference sequence). With V trimmed by 4 bases and J by 4 bases, 8 bases remained unmatched. This CDR3 reads CASSTVPGQGSDTQYF. DNA for the CDR3: TGTGCCAGTAGTACTGTACCGGGACAGGGGTCAGATACGCAGTATTTT.

This clone was detected only once. The CDR3 DNA reads TGTGCCAGCAGTTACTCGGGGACAGGAGAAAAACTGTTTTTT. Protein sequence: CASSYSGTGEKLFF. The chain couples TRBV6-6 to TRBJ1-4; the match to TRBD1 covers 8 bases. CDR3 size: 14 residues. Germline CDR1 is MNHNY and CDR2 is SVGAGI (reference sequence). V dropped 0 bases and J dropped 8; count of bases not matched to a gene: 2.

This chain uses TRBV15 with TRBJ1-4; 7 bases fit TRBD1. Trimming at V came to 0 bases and at J to 6 bases, leaving 4 bases not matched to a gene. Looked up from germline, CDR1 is LNHNV and CDR2 is YYDKDF (reference sequence). There are 15 residues in the CDR3. CDR3: CATSRDRGWDEKLFF. As DNA, the CDR3 is TGTGCCACCAGCAGAGACAGGGGGTGGGATGAAAAACTGTTTTTT.

This clone has only a few counts. The V call is TRBV1, the J call TRBJ2-7; no DNA check was done on the table's D call, TRBD2. TRBV1 constitutes a pseudogene. The CDR3 is 19 amino acids. As DNA, the CDR3 is TGCACCAGCAGCCAAGATTCTCTTCGGCTAGCGGGGGCACGCTACGAGCAGTACTTC. It translates to CTSSQDSLRLAGARYEQYF.

The V and J genes are TRBV5-4 and TRBJ2-3; TRBD1 matches at 8 bases. The CDR3 contains 15 residues. Germline V lookup: CDR1 SGHNT, CDR2 YYREEE (reference sequence). Trimming cost V 4 bases and J 4 bases; bases outside gene matches: 8. The CDR3 bases are TGTGCCAGCAGCCCAGGGGGCGCGTCCTCAGATACGCAGTATTTT. Translating it yields CASSPGGASSDTQYF.

The chain is built from TRBV28 and TRBJ1-5; a possible D gene is TRBD1 (5 bases). V lost 3 bases and J lost 8, with 8 bases in between. Germline CDR1 MDHEN, CDR2 SYDVKM. The CDR3 is 12 amino acids. The CDR3 protein is CASSFGREPQHF. CDR3 nucleotide sequence: TGTGCCAGCAGTTTTGGCAGGGAGCCCCAGCATTTT.

This clone was observed a few times. The chain combines TRBV18 with TRBJ2-7, with a tentative D call TRBD2 (5 bases). The CDR3 is made up of 13 amino acids. The V gene's germline CDR1 is KGHSH and CDR2 LQKENI. V lost 2 bases and J lost 1, with 6 bases in between. The CDR3 bases are TGTGCCAGCTCACCAGAGGGTTCCTACGAGCAGTACGTC. This codes for CASSPEGSYEQYV.

This chain links TRBV7-2 with TRBJ2-1, with 11 positions matching TRBD2. After removal of 5 bases from V and 7 bases from J, the junction contained 7 bases not matched to a gene. The length of the CDR3 is 15 residues. Germline lookup yields CDR1 SGHTA and CDR2 FQGNSA. The CDR3 region is CASSTLAGGVNEQFF. In DNA, the CDR3 is TGTGCCAGCAGCACCCTAGCGGGGGGTGTGAATGAGCAGTTCTTC.

The V gene is TRBV9, the J gene TRBJ2-7; D perhaps matches TRBD1 (6 bases). Germline CDR1 is SGDLS and CDR2 is YYNGEE. CDR3 length equals 12 residues. V lost 4 bases to trimming and J lost 4 bases, with 9 bases between them. CDR3 nucleotides: TGTGCCAGCAGCCCTGACAGGTACGAGCAGTACTTC. Encoded protein: CASSPDRYEQYF.

About this clone itself: Within the sample, other DNA sequences also encode this same CDR3. J is TRBJ1-5 and V is TRBV19, with 9 bases fitting TRBD1. V shed 3 bases and J 4 bases; nucleotides not matched to a gene: 1. The CDR3 sequence is 14 residues long. The V gene's germline CDR1 is LNHDA and CDR2 SQIVND (reference sequence). The CDR3, as DNA: TGTGCCAGTAGTATGGGACAGGGAAATCAGCCCCAGCATTTT. Translating it yields CASSMGQGNQPQHF. Drawing the rest from reference TRBV19 and TRBJ1-5, the complete variable domain is DGGITQSPKYLFRKEGQNVTLSCEQNLNHDAMYWYRQDPGQGLRLIYYSQIVNDFQKGDIAEGYSVSREKKESFPLTVTSAQKNPTAFYLCASSMGQGNQPQHFGDGTRLSIL.

J is TRBJ2-3 and V is TRBV6-4, with D perhaps TRBD2 (7 bases). CDR1 MRHNA and CDR2 SNTAGT come from the germline V gene. V dropped 0 bases and J dropped 6 bases, with 13 bases sitting between them. The CDR3 runs to 15 residues. The CDR3 loop is CASSDSGGPTDTQYF. The DNA for the CDR3 is TGTGCCAGCAGTGACTCGGGGGGGCCGACCGATACGCAGTATTTT.

The chain uses TRBV5-4 and TRBJ1-2, with a possible D match to TRBD1 (5 bases). With 5 bases removed from V and 12 bases from J, the gap between germline ends came to 14 bases. CDR3 length equals 11 residues. CDR1 is SGHNT and CDR2 is YYREEE in the germline V gene (reference sequence). This CDR3 is CASRSGGRNTF. CDR3 coding DNA: TGTGCCAGCAGGTCCGGGGGACGGAACACCTTC.

The V call is TRBV7-6, the J call TRBJ1-3, with a tentative D call TRBD1 (5 bases). The germline V gene encodes CDR1 SGHVS and CDR2 FNYEAQ. Trimming removed 5 bases at V and 2 bases at J, with 22 bases between. The length of the CDR3 is 18 residues. The CDR3 sequence is CASSAPMGGSRTGNTIYF. In DNA form, the CDR3 reads TGTGCCAGCAGCGCCCCGATGGGGGGATCTCGGACTGGAAACACCATATATTTT. The full variable domain, with the rest looked up from reference TRBV7-6 and TRBJ1-3, is GAGVSQSPRYKVTKRGQDVALRCDPISGHVSLYWYRQALGQGPEFLTYFNYEAQQDKSGLPNDRFSAERPEGSISTLTIQRTEQRDSAMYRCASSAPMGGSRTGNTIYFGEGSWLTVV.

On this clone itself: Distinct nucleotide sequences in the sample also encode this CDR3. V and J are TRBV14 and TRBJ1-1; unclear D gene. CDR1 and CDR2 (germline): SGHDN, FVKESK. The CDR3 is 13 amino acids. Trimming removed 4 bases at V and 3 bases at J, with 9 bases between. The CDR3 region is CASSLQADTEAFF. The CDR3 region has the DNA TGTGCCAGCAGCCTCCAAGCCGACACTGAAGCTTTCTTT. Combining the CDR3 with reference TRBV14 and TRBJ1-1 gives the whole variable domain EAGVTQFPSHSVIEKGQTVTLRCDPISGHDNLYWYRRVMGKEIKFLLHFVKESKQDESGMPNNRFLAERTGGTYSTLKVQPAELEDSGVYFCASSLQADTEAFFGQGTRLTVV.

The V and J genes are TRBV30 and TRBJ1-2; a weak D match, TRBD1 (6 bases). The V end lost 0 bases, the J end lost 2 bases, and 13 bases lay between the germline ends. The CDR3 consists of 15 residues. CDR1 and CDR2 (germline): GTSNPN, SVGIG (reference sequence). The CDR3 here is CAWSVRNRENYGYTF. Here the CDR3 DNA reads TGTGCCTGGAGTGTACGGAACAGGGAAAACTATGGCTACACCTTC.

The chain joins TRBV5-5 to TRBJ2-7; no firm D call. CDR3 length: 12 residues. In germline, CDR1 is SGHKS, CDR2 YYEKEE (reference sequence). The V end was cut by 2 bases, the J end by 7 bases, with 10 bases between. CDR3 sequence reads: CASSLPSREQYV. CDR3 sequence (DNA): TGTGCCAGCAGCTTACCCTCTCGGGAGCAGTACGTC.

The chain uses TRBV19 and TRBJ1-5, with D maybe TRBD1 (5 bases). V dropped 3 bases and J dropped 5 bases, with 8 bases sitting between them. The CDR3 totals 13 residues. The germline CDR1 and CDR2 sequences are LNHDA and SQIVND (reference sequence). CDR3 coding DNA: TGTGCCAGTAGTATGGCAGGGTATCAGCCCCAGCATTTT. Amino acids: CASSMAGYQPQHF.

The V and J genes are TRBV7-8 and TRBJ2-1; D gene uncertain. CDR3 size: 14 residues. Germline V gene lookup returns CDR1 SGHVS and CDR2 FQNEAQ. Trimming cost V 1 base and J 0 bases, with 4 bases left between them. CDR3 sequence: CASSLVNSYNEQFF. The CDR3 nucleotides are TGTGCCAGCAGCTTAGTAAACTCCTACAATGAGCAGTTCTTC. Variable domain in full (rest from reference TRBV7-8 and TRBJ2-1): GAGVSQSPRYKVAKRGQDVALRCDPISGHVSLFWYQQALGQGPEFLTYFQNEAQLDKSGLPSDRFFAERPEGSVSTLKIQRTQQEDSAVYLCASSLVNSYNEQFFGPGTRLTVL.

This clone occurred a few times. The chain combines TRBV2 with TRBJ1-5, with 8 nucleotides matching TRBD1. CDR3 size: 14 residues. Trimming took 7 bases from V and 4 from J; bases not matched to a gene: 6. Germline CDR1 and CDR2: SNHLY and FYNNEI. The CDR3 is CASKTGTGNQPQHF. For the CDR3, the DNA is TGTGCCAGCAAGACCGGGACAGGAAATCAGCCCCAGCATTTT. The whole variable domain, remainder taken from reference TRBV2 and TRBJ1-5, is EPEVTQTPSHQVTQMGQEVILRCVPISNHLYFYWYRQILGQKVEFLVSFYNNEISEKSEIFDDQFSVERPDGSNFTLKIRSTKLEDSAMYFCASKTGTGNQPQHFGDGTRLSIL.

The chain joins TRBV27 to TRBJ2-6, with D perhaps TRBD1 (5 bases). Germline-derived CDR1 and CDR2 are MNHEY and SMNVEV (reference sequence). This CDR3 has 19 residues. The V and J ends lost 2 bases and 2 bases respectively, with 19 bases between them. This CDR3 reads CASSLRFGATGTGANVLTF. DNA of the CDR3: TGTGCCAGCAGTTTACGGTTTGGGGCTACCGGCACTGGGGCCAACGTCCTGACTTTC. The full variable domain, its missing parts supplied by reference TRBV27 and TRBJ2-6, is EAQVTQNPRYLITVTGKKLTVTCSQNMNHEYMSWYRQDPGLGLRQIYYSMNVEVTDKGDVPEGYKVSRKEKRNFPLILESPSPNQTSLYFCASSLRFGATGTGANVLTFGAGSRLTVL.

The sample holds one count of this clone. The chain employs TRBV6-1 and TRBJ1-6; 9 nucleotides match TRBD1. Germline loops: CDR1 MNHNS, CDR2 SASEGT. V trimming: 7 bases; J trimming: 9 bases; junction bases outside the gene matches: 4. The CDR3 extends over 13 amino acids. The DNA of the CDR3 is TGTGCCAGCACTCGACAGGGGGGTTCACCCCTCCACTTT. It specifies CASTRQGGSPLHF.

The chain is built from TRBV7-9 and TRBJ2-3, with D perhaps matching TRBD2 (6 bases). The ends were cut back, 5 bases at V and 2 bases at J, with 11 bases in the middle. This CDR3 has 14 residues. Germline V gene sequence: CDR1 SEHNR, CDR2 FQNEAQ (reference sequence). The CDR3 loop is CASSRSGNTDTQYF. CDR3 nucleotide sequence: TGTGCCAGCAGCCGTAGCGGTAACACAGATACGCAGTATTTT.

The chain is built from TRBV29-1 and TRBJ1-2; D perhaps matches TRBD1 (5 bases). V was clipped by 2 bases and J by 2 bases, with 9 bases between them. This CDR3 has 13 residues. Germline lookup yields CDR1 SQVTM and CDR2 ANQGSEA. CDR3 protein: CSVERDLNYGYTF. CDR3 DNA sequence: TGCAGCGTTGAAAGGGACTTGAACTATGGCTACACCTTC.

The rearrangement uses TRBV4-1 and TRBJ1-1; D gene uncertain. CDR1 is MGHRA, CDR2 YSYEKL, per germline. The CDR3 runs to 15 residues. The V and J ends lost 4 bases and 4 bases respectively, with 16 bases between them. The CDR3 spells CASSLLRIGGTEAFF. CDR3 nucleotides: TGCGCCAGCAGCCTACTAAGGATTGGAGGCACTGAAGCTTTCTTT.